This TCR beta chain was sequenced for a study of radiotherapy plus CTLA-4 blockade in lung cancer (dated by TCRdb to the late 2010s). Notes on the research overall: Among enrolled patients, approximately 19% had an objective response and 30% to 35% reached disease control.

What the authors observed across the whole study: After treatment with radiotherapy and ipilimumab, TCR clones that originated in tumors expanded in peripheral blood. The strongest predictors of response, as reported, were early dynamic changes in blood T cell clones along with a rise in serum interferon-beta after radiation.

For this chain, trimming is 0 bases at the V end and 3 bases at the J end, and the number of junction bases without a gene match is 3. Counted from cysteine to phenylalanine, this CDR3 has 15 amino acids. Only the CDR3 DNA stays, 45 bases, in frame from base 1. CDR1 SGHRS and CDR2 YFSETQ were looked up in the germline V gene. The study tested focal radiation therapy combined with CTLA-4 blockade (ipilimumab) in patients with chemo-refractory metastatic non-small-cell lung cancer. Preparation of the library involved the immunoSEQ multiplex PCR assay. Drawn from immuneACCESS, this table holds only the in-frame rearrangements with V and J called that TCRdb kept. Clones are partly lost; checked studies trace under half to an unresolved V gene and leave the rest unexplained. This sample has tens of thousands of clones in its table, and approximately 77% of those were observed once. Roughly 4.3% of the sample belongs to the ten largest clones.

Notes on this clone: The specificity of this receptor is unknown. It has no much larger one-base neighbor in the sample; base qualities were not kept.

Here the chain combines TRBV5-1 and TRBJ2-1; 7 bases in between match TRBD2. The sequences come from peripheral blood, collected from a patient treated with radiotherapy plus ipilimumab. The TCR originated in a human donor with non-small cell lung cancer whose response to radiotherapy plus ipilimumab could not be evaluated. The nucleotide sequence is given as TGCGCCAGCAGCTTGGAGCCTAGCGGCTACAATGAGCAGTTCTTC. It is translated as CASSLEPSGYNEQFF.